This TCR beta chain was captured by sequencing in a study of early T cells in non-severe SARS-CoV-2 infection (dated by TCRdb to the early 2020s). Looking at the study overall: Because TCR sequencing relied on bulk RNA taken from unsorted whole blood, pairing of alpha and beta chains was not possible. Broader findings and caveats from the paper: Matching against VDJdb was skewed toward anti-spike CD8 responses, likely underestimated virus-specific expansions, and missed private and CD4 specificities.

At least ten counts were recorded for this clonotype. Its antigen specificity is not known. Base quality data are lacking; no much larger clone is found one base away. This was a case-control study nested in a cohort of healthcare workers in London, UK, who had nasopharyngeal swab PCR tests and blood samples taken every week. Between 23 and 31 March 2020, the week of the UK lockdown, healthcare workers were enrolled and then followed up weekly for as long as 16 weeks. CDR1 SNHLY and CDR2 FYNNEI are derived from the germline V gene. From its cysteine to its phenylalanine, the CDR3 spans 12 amino acids. Just the 36-base CDR3 DNA is kept, in frame starting at base 1. The germline ends are 8 bases apart after V is trimmed by 8 bases and J by 1 base. The method was 5' RACE. Sequencing took place on a NextSeq 500. In the TCR library protocol, unique molecular identifiers were attached to individual cDNA molecules to correct for PCR bias and sequencing error. TCR alpha and beta chains were both sequenced, and the abundances of alpha and beta sequences in each sample were closely correlated with each other. The published analysis was carried out like this. Decombinator V4 was used to annotate the V gene, J gene and CDR3 of the TCR sequences. TCRs were defined as expanded if a significant change between any two time points was detected under a Poisson model with p below 0.0001. TCR abundances were normalised to the total number of TCRs sequenced per sample and expressed as counts per million. TRAV1-2 paired with TRAJ12, TRAJ20 or TRAJ33 defined MAIT TCRs, while TRAV10 paired with TRAJ18 defined iNKT TCRs. VDJdb, accessed 1 November 2021, was searched for CMV, EBV and SARS-CoV-2 annotated TCRs, with TCRs annotated for multiple antigens excluded. Clones were called with MiXCR by TCRdb after fastp trimmed the public reads at Q25, and only in-frame beta chains were retained. Entries that share a CDR3 protein sequence are merged under the most common genes and DNA. TCRdb, rather than the study authors, made the V and J calls. The sample yields roughly 86,000 distinct CDR3 sequences; more than 5% were counted once. The ten most abundant clones make up roughly 8.4% of the sample.

Sample: whole blood. This receptor was taken from an adult who was a healthcare worker with PCR-confirmed SARS-CoV-2 infection or an uninfected control (not recorded which). In this chain, TRBV2 is recombined with TRBJ1-1; the D gene cannot be resolved reliably. The sequenced DNA is TGTGCCAGCGGATTGGGGAACACTGAAGCTTTCTTT. The translation is CASGLGNTEAFF.